One sample yielded the 28 T cell receptor beta chains listed below, sequenced in a study of OX40 agonist ivuxolimab in advanced cancers. Receptors were amplified or captured by the immunoSEQ multiplex PCR assay. The table comes from immuneACCESS by way of TCRdb, which keeps in-frame sequences with V and J called. Part of the clones is missing from these tables; in studies checked, under half for an unresolved V gene and the rest for unknown reasons. The sample profile shows 65,000 to 75,000 clones; around 84% of them were found once. The ten largest make up roughly 2% of the sample. This sample comprised CD4+ or CD8+ T cells sorted from blood, obtained in a trial of the OX40 agonist ivuxolimab. These receptors all come from an adult with an advanced solid tumor such as melanoma, head and neck, liver or kidney cancer.

This chain connects TRBV10-1 to TRBJ2-1, with unresolved D. V lost 3 bases and J 4 bases, leaving 4 bases between the germline ends. CDR1 is WNHNN, CDR2 SYGVQD, per germline (reference sequence). This CDR3 has 12 residues. As DNA, the CDR3 is TGCGCCAGCAGTGAAGGATACAATGAGCAGTTCTTC. Translating it yields CASSEGYNEQFF.

The chain links TRBV7-2 to TRBJ1-1, with D possibly being TRBD1 (5 bases). Germline CDR1 and CDR2: SGHTA and FQGNSA. The CDR3 extends over 14 amino acids. Trimming left V 1 base short and J 4 bases short, with 10 bases between. Here the CDR3 DNA reads TGTGCCAGCAGCTTAGGAGGTAGGGGCACTGAAGCTTTCTTT. It translates to CASSLGGRGTEAFF. The full variable domain, completed using reference TRBV7-2 and TRBJ1-1, is GAGVSQSPSNKVTEKGKDVELRCDPISGHTALYWYRQSLGQGLEFLIYFQGNSAPDKSGLPSDRFSAERTGGSVSTLTIQRTQQEDSAVYLCASSLGGRGTEAFFGQGTRLTVV.

The V gene is TRBV6-1, the J gene TRBJ1-3; tentatively, D is TRBD1 (6 bases). Germline V gene sequence: CDR1 MNHNS, CDR2 SASEGT. The CDR3 contains 14 residues. The V and J ends lost 10 bases and 8 bases respectively, with 21 bases between them. The CDR3 is CATTEGGEGDTIYF. DNA of the CDR3: TGTGCCACCACCGAGGGGGGGGAAGGAGACACCATATATTTT.

The chain has TRBV2 and TRBJ2-7; D is unclear. Germline V lookup: CDR1 SNHLY, CDR2 FYNNEI. Trimming shortened V by 1 base and J by 2 bases, and 12 bases separated the two germline ends. The CDR3 is 15 amino acids. CDR3 protein: CASSEGGARTYEQYF. CDR3 DNA: TGTGCCAGCAGTGAAGGAGGCGCCCGTACCTACGAGCAGTACTTC.

The chain uses TRBV15 and TRBJ2-7; 10 nucleotides align to TRBD2. Germline loops: CDR1 LNHNV, CDR2 YYDKDF (reference sequence). This CDR3 comprises 15 residues. With 5 bases clipped from V and 6 bases from J, the junction kept 10 bases outside the gene matches. Written as DNA, the CDR3 is TGTGCCACCAGCGGACGAGCGGGGGGGCTTGGCGAGCAGTACTTC. Its protein product is CATSGRAGGLGEQYF.

The chain uses TRBV7-3 and TRBJ2-3; 11 bases agree with TRBD2. The V gene end was trimmed by 5 bases and the J gene end by 6 bases; junction bases not matched to a gene: 10. The CDR3 is made up of 16 amino acids. The germline V gene encodes CDR1 SGHTA and CDR2 FQGTGA. Here the CDR3 reads CASSEIAGGARDTQYF. The CDR3 nucleotides are TGTGCCAGCAGCGAAATAGCGGGGGGGGCCAGGGATACGCAGTATTTT.

The chain employs TRBV5-1 and TRBJ2-3; 7 bases fit TRBD2. The CDR3 is made up of 14 amino acids. CDR1 and CDR2 from the germline V gene are SGHRS and YFSETQ. V was pared by 4 bases and J by 4 bases, with 6 bases of the junction left unmatched. In DNA form, the CDR3 reads TGCGCCAGCAGCCCGGGAACTAGCGCAGATACGCAGTATTTT. It is translated as CASSPGTSADTQYF. The full variable domain, completed using reference TRBV5-1 and TRBJ2-3, is KAGVTQTPRYLIKTRGQQVTLSCSPISGHRSVSWYQQTPGQGLQFLFEYFSETQRNKGNFPGRFSGRQFSNSRSEMNVSTLELGDSALYLCASSPGTSADTQYFGPGTRLTVL.

The V call is TRBV10-3, the J call TRBJ2-3, with 9 nucleotides matching TRBD2. V lost 2 bases to trimming and J lost 6 bases; unmatched junction nucleotides: 0. Germline CDR1 ENHRY, CDR2 SYGVKD. There are 13 residues in the CDR3. In DNA, the CDR3 is TGTGCCATCAGTGAGACTAGCGGGGATACGCAGTATTTT. Translation gives CAISETSGDTQYF.

This clone was observed once. The rearrangement joins TRBV7-7 to TRBJ2-7, with D perhaps TRBD2 (7 bases). The CDR3 contains 13 residues. Germline CDR1 and CDR2: SSHAT and FNYEAQ (reference sequence). With 8 bases removed from V and 5 bases from J, the gap between germline ends came to 16 bases. The CDR3 bases are TGTGCCAGCTCCGGGGGGCTCGGCAACGAGCAGTACTTC. Translation: CASSGGLGNEQYF.

The rearrangement uses TRBV2 and TRBJ2-7; 9 bases line up with TRBD2. In germline, CDR1 is SNHLY, CDR2 FYNNEI. The length of the CDR3 is 14 residues. The junction had 4 bases not matched to a gene; V was cut back by 6 bases and J by 1 base. CDR3: CASRSSGASYEQYF. CDR3 sequence (DNA): TGTGCCAGCAGGTCTAGCGGGGCTTCCTACGAGCAGTACTTC.

This sequence joins TRBV19 and TRBJ2-2; tentative D call: TRBD1 (5 bases). The length of the CDR3 is 17 residues. Germline V lookup: CDR1 LNHDA, CDR2 SQIVND (reference sequence). V shed 6 bases and J shed 7 bases, with 24 bases lying between them. CDR3 amino acids: CASSQGYGRVEGGELFF. For the CDR3, the DNA is TGTGCCAGTAGCCAGGGCTACGGCAGGGTAGAAGGCGGGGAGCTGTTTTTT.

CDR3 region: CTSSHFPGVDTQYF. The CDR3 DNA sequence: TGCACCAGCAGCCACTTCCCTGGTGTGGATACGCAGTATTTT. The J gene is TRBJ2-3, the V gene TRBV1. TRBV1 is noted as a pseudogene. The CDR3 is made up of 14 amino acids.

This clone was counted between two and nine times. The gene calls are TRBV6-1 and TRBJ1-1; the match to TRBD1 covers 9 bases. CDR1 and CDR2 from the germline V gene are MNHNS and SASEGT. The CDR3 loop spans 12 amino acids. The V segment lost 7 bases and the J segment 10 bases; nucleotides outside the gene matches: 7. CDR3 in amino acids: CASTDRGLVAFF. CDR3 in DNA: TGTGCCAGCACCGACAGGGGGTTGGTAGCTTTCTTT.

The chain has TRBV9 and TRBJ2-3, with D tentatively TRBD2 (6 bases). The V gene lost 4 bases and the J gene lost 5 bases, with 20 bases spanning the gap. Looked up from germline, CDR1 is SGDLS and CDR2 is YYNGEE. This CDR3 has 16 residues. CDR3 residues: CASSPTGTEVGDTQYF. CDR3 DNA: TGTGCCAGCAGCCCAACCGGGACTGAGGTAGGAGATACGCAGTATTTT.

This clone was detected a few times. As DNA, the CDR3 is TGTGCCAGCAGTGAGGGGGAGACCCAGTACTTC. Protein sequence: CASSEGETQYF. The V and J genes are TRBV2 and TRBJ2-5; D unclear. The germline gives CDR1 SNHLY, CDR2 FYNNEI. The CDR3 spans 11 residues. Trimming shortened V by 3 bases and J by 5 bases, and 4 bases separated the two germline ends.

In nucleotides, the CDR3 is TGCAGCGTTTTCTCACAGGGATTTGTTGCCACTGAAGCTTTCTTT. It translates to CSVFSQGFVATEAFF. The gene calls are TRBV29-1 and TRBJ1-1, with D possibly TRBD1 on 6 matching bases. The CDR3 extends over 15 amino acids. The V end was cut by 5 bases, the J end by 4 bases, with 20 bases between. CDR1 is SQVTM, CDR2 ANQGSEA, per germline.

The gene calls are TRBV23-1 and TRBJ2-5, with 12 bases aligning to TRBD2. TRBV23-1 falls under the ORF class, with uncertain function. V was pared by 8 bases and J by 1 base, with 26 bases of the junction left unmatched. CDR3 length equals 22 residues. CDR3 coding DNA: TGCGCCAGCTCACCTCCTCCCGGACAGGCCGCTAGCGGGAGGGCCTGCCAAGAGACCCAGTACTTC. It codes for CASSPPPGQAASGRACQETQYF.

The chain carries TRBV10-3 and TRBJ2-2, with D possibly being TRBD2 (7 bases). Per the germline V gene, CDR1 is ENHRY and CDR2 is SYGVKD. The CDR3 totals 15 residues. V was cut by 7 bases and J by 0 bases, with 12 bases left in between. The CDR3 region has the DNA TGTGCCATCACCGAGGGGGGGGCGAACACCGGGGAGCTGTTTTTT. Translating gives CAITEGGANTGELFF.

The V call is TRBV18, the J call TRBJ1-1; D call uncertain. Trimming shortened V by 2 bases and J by 5 bases, and 9 bases separated the two germline ends. The CDR3 has 13 amino acids. Germline V gene lookup returns CDR1 KGHSH and CDR2 LQKENI. This CDR3 is CASSPYSETEAFF. CDR3 DNA: TGTGCCAGCTCACCATACTCGGAAACTGAAGCTTTCTTT.

V is TRBV10-3 and J is TRBJ2-6; 12 positions agree with TRBD1. The J segment lost 0 bases and the V segment lost 8 bases, leaving 8 bases of the junction unmatched. The CDR3 sequence is 18 residues long. Germline V gives CDR1 ENHRY, CDR2 SYGVKD. The CDR3 DNA reads as TGTGCCATCCCCAGGGACAGGGGGCCGGGCTCTGGGGCCAACGTCCTGACTTTC. Translating it yields CAIPRDRGPGSGANVLTF.

V and J are TRBV6-6 and TRBJ2-5, with D perhaps TRBD1 (5 bases). Germline lookup yields CDR1 MNHNY and CDR2 SVGAGI (reference sequence). The CDR3 extends over 15 amino acids. Trimming left V 5 bases short and J 2 bases short, with 15 bases between. The DNA of the CDR3 is TGTGCCAGCAGTCAAGGGGCAGGCCGACAAGAGACCCAGTACTTC. This translates into CASSQGAGRQETQYF.

This clone appeared a single time. The genes are TRBV29-1 and TRBJ1-2; D gene ambiguous. The germline V and J ends were trimmed by 7 bases and 2 bases, with 11 bases remaining between them. The CDR3 consists of 12 residues. Germline CDR1 reads SQVTM; CDR2 reads ANQGSEA. For the CDR3, the DNA is TGCAGCGGAGAAACCCCCAACTATGGCTACACCTTC. Translation gives CSGETPNYGYTF.

This clone was recorded at least ten times. The chain combines TRBV21-1 with TRBJ2-7; the table's D call, TRBD2, was not checked against the DNA. TRBV21-1 is shown as a pseudogene. The CDR3 contains 15 residues. The CDR3 is CASSKSGSWFYEQYF. CDR3 DNA: TGTGCCAGCAGCAAAAGCGGGAGCTGGTTCTACGAGCAGTACTTC.

The gene calls are TRBV30 and TRBJ2-7; maybe TRBD1 (6 bases). V lost 1 base to trimming and J lost 0 bases, with 13 bases between them. Looked up from germline, CDR1 is GTSNPN and CDR2 is SVGIG (reference sequence). The length of the CDR3 is 15 residues. The CDR3 DNA sequence: TGTGCCTGGAGTGCTTTAGACAGGATCTCCTACGAGCAGTACTTC. Translated, it gives CAWSALDRISYEQYF.

The CDR3 coding sequence is TGTGCCACCAGCAGAGGGCAGGGGGGCGAGCAGTACTTC. Its translation is CATSRGQGGEQYF. The V and J genes are TRBV15 and TRBJ2-7, with D perhaps TRBD1 (7 bases). CDR1 LNHNV and CDR2 YYDKDF come from the germline V gene (reference sequence). This CDR3 is built from 13 residues. Trimming shortened V by 1 base and J by 6 bases, and 10 bases separated the two germline ends.

The CDR3 sequence: CASSLTGTGKEETQYF. CDR3 coding DNA: TGTGCCAGCAGCTTGACCGGGACAGGGAAGGAAGAGACCCAGTACTTC. The chain carries TRBV5-5 and TRBJ2-5, with 9 bases lining up with TRBD1. The germline V gene has CDR1 SGHKS and CDR2 YYEKEE (reference sequence). This CDR3 spans 16 amino acids. J gave up 3 bases and V 1 base, and 7 bases lay outside the gene matches.

This chain uses TRBV29-1 with TRBJ1-2; D perhaps matches TRBD1 (6 bases). The CDR3 length is 14 residues. The V and J ends lost 7 bases and 4 bases respectively, with 19 bases between them. Germline V CDR1 and CDR2: SQVTM, ANQGSEA. Here the CDR3 reads CSGSSDSRPYGYTF. In DNA form, the CDR3 reads TGCAGCGGGAGTTCGGACAGTCGGCCCTATGGCTACACCTTC. The full variable domain, in which reference TRBV29-1 and TRBJ1-2 provide the parts outside the CDR3, is SAVISQKPSRDICQRGTSLTIQCQVDSQVTMMFWYRQQPGQSLTLIATANQGSEATYESGFVIDKFPISRPNLTFSTLTVSNMSPEDSSIYLCSGSSDSRPYGYTFGSGTRLTVV.

The V call is TRBV6-5, the J call TRBJ2-7; D gene uncertain. Per germline, CDR1 MNHEY and CDR2 SVGAGI. V lost 2 bases to trimming and J lost 6 bases, with 5 bases between them. The CDR3 length is 11 residues. The CDR3 DNA follows: TGTGCCAGCAGTTACCGGACCGAGCAGTACTTC. Its protein is CASSYRTEQYF.